A single sample gave rise to the 30 T cell receptor beta chains below, sequenced in a study of blood T cells in healthy people across ages. It was with a sample-barcoded 5' primer and a J-beta primer mix that a second PCR of roughly 7 to 12 cycles was run. MiXCR, applied by TCRdb to the 5' RACE reads, yields one record per CDR3 protein. The repertoire includes more than 900,000 distinct CDR3 sequences, almost 30% of them detected once, and roughly 10% sits in the top ten. This sample was also put to use in a study of T cells of mothers and their children.

The sequenced sample consisted of blood. These receptor sequences come from a woman between 35 and 50 years old in good health.

This chain joins TRBV12-3 or TRBV12-4 and TRBJ2-2; maybe TRBD1 (5 bases). Trimming took off 2 bases at V and 1 base at J, with 8 bases between the two ends. The CDR3 spans 15 residues. CDR3 nucleotides: TGTGCCAGCAGTTTAAGTACAGGGAACACCGGGGAGCTGTTTTTT. It encodes CASSLSTGNTGELFF.

This clonotype showed up many times. The gene calls are TRBV12-3 or TRBV12-4 and TRBJ2-7; D remains unclear. This CDR3 is built from 13 residues. Deletions cut 3 bases from V and 2 bases from J, with 8 bases between. CDR3 sequence: CASSLVSTYEQYF. The CDR3 DNA is TGTGCCAGCAGTTTGGTCAGTACCTACGAGCAGTACTTC.

The CDR3 is CSASLSGIYEQYF. The DNA for the CDR3 is TGCAGTGCTAGTCTTAGCGGGATTTACGAGCAGTACTTC. The chain couples TRBV20-1 to TRBJ2-7, with 8 bases that match TRBD2. Germline CDR1 DFQATT, CDR2 SNEGSKA (reference sequence). This CDR3 has 13 residues. J lost 4 bases, V lost 3 bases, and 5 bases had no gene match.

Many counts were recorded for this clonotype. The CDR3 loop reads CSVELGLNTEAFF. The CDR3 DNA reads as TGCAGCGTTGAGCTGGGGTTGAACACTGAAGCTTTCTTT. The V and J genes are TRBV29-1 and TRBJ1-1, with unresolved D. The CDR3 extends over 13 amino acids. CDR1 is SQVTM and CDR2 is ANQGSEA in the germline V gene. Trimming left V 3 bases short and J 0 bases short, with 8 bases between.

The rearrangement joins TRBV12-3 or TRBV12-4 to TRBJ2-3, with 8 bases matching TRBD1. J was trimmed by 11 bases and V by 6 bases; bases with no gene match: 16. The CDR3 totals 15 residues. Here the CDR3 reads CASRPTGTGTDVQYF. CDR3 coding DNA: TGTGCCAGCAGACCAACCGGGACAGGAACAGATGTGCAGTATTTT.

In its sample, this clonotype was seen a few times. The chain joins TRBV18 to TRBJ1-1; D unclear. V lost 2 bases to trimming and J lost 0 bases, with 13 bases between them. Germline CDR1 is KGHSH and CDR2 is LQKENI. The CDR3 is made up of 16 amino acids. CDR3 nucleotide sequence: TGTGCCAGCTCACCAGTCGGGGAATCCCTGAACACTGAAGCTTTCTTT. As protein: CASSPVGESLNTEAFF. Complete variable domain (other parts from reference TRBV18 and TRBJ1-1): NAGVMQNPRHLVRRRGQEARLRCSPMKGHSHVYWYRQLPEEGLKFMVYLQKENIIDESGMPKERFSAEFPKEGPSILRIQQVVRGDSAAYFCASSPVGESLNTEAFFGQGTRLTVV.

Turning to this clonotype: The junction departs from the called germline gene at one end, perhaps through a read error. The chain joins TRBV6-2 or TRBV6-3 to TRBJ2-3, with TRBD1 matching 9 bases. Germline V lookup: CDR1 MNHEY, CDR2 SVGEGT. The CDR3 is 16 residues long. CDR3 sequence (DNA): TGTGTCAGCAGTTACCCACCGGGACAGGGTACAGATACGCAGTATTTT. Its translation: CVSSYPPGQGTDTQYF.

This clonotype was seen a handful of times. Sequence at one end of the junction differs from germline and may be a read error. The chain combines TRBV7-3 with TRBJ2-1, with D maybe TRBD1 (5 bases). The CDR3 sequence is 13 residues long. CDR1 is SGHTA and CDR2 is FQGTGA in the germline V gene. CDR3 residues: CVSSLTGGNEQFF. For the CDR3, the DNA is TGTGTCAGCAGCTTAACAGGTGGGAATGAGCAGTTCTTC. The whole variable domain, remainder taken from reference TRBV7-3 and TRBJ2-1, is GAGVSQTPSNKVTEKGKYVELRCDPISGHTALYWYRQSLGQGPEFLIYFQGTGAADDSGLPNDRFFAVRPEGSVSTLKIQRTERGDSAVYLCVSSLTGGNEQFFGPGTRLTVL.

This clonotype came up a few times. The V gene is TRBV7-2, the J gene TRBJ1-1, with unresolved D. Germline CDR1 is SGHTA and CDR2 is FQGNSA. With 2 bases removed from V and 1 base from J, the gap between germline ends came to 5 bases. This CDR3 is 13 amino acids long. The CDR3 loop is CASSLTKNTEAFF. Written as DNA, the CDR3 is TGTGCCAGCAGCTTAACGAAGAACACTGAAGCTTTCTTT.

This clonotype was recorded a few times. This chain's CDR3 is CASISTTDTQYF. DNA for the CDR3: TGTGCCAGCATTTCTACCACAGATACGCAGTATTTT. This chain uses TRBV12-3 or TRBV12-4 with TRBJ2-3; D is ambiguous. The CDR3 totals 12 residues. The ends were cut back, 7 bases at V and 2 bases at J, with 7 bases in the middle.

Regarding this clonotype: One base away lies a much larger clone, so this may be a sequencing read error. The gene calls are TRBV27 and TRBJ2-7; TRBD1 matches at 8 bases. The ends lost 8 bases at V and 3 bases at J; junction bases unmatched: 3. The CDR3 has 12 amino acids. Germline V lookup: CDR1 MNHEY, CDR2 SMNVEV (reference sequence). The CDR3 nucleotides are TGTGCCAGCGGACAGGGACACTACGAGCAGTACTTC. It codes for CASGQGHYEQYF.

The chain uses TRBV30 and TRBJ2-1; D possibly matches TRBD1 or TRBD2 (5 bases each). With 5 bases removed from V and 2 bases from J, the gap between germline ends came to 13 bases. The CDR3 has 14 residues. Germline lookup yields CDR1 GTSNPN and CDR2 SVGIG (reference sequence). CDR3 in amino acids: CAWAEGPPYNEQFF. The CDR3 DNA is TGTGCCTGGGCTGAGGGACCCCCCTACAATGAGCAGTTCTTC.

The V gene is TRBV20-1, the J gene TRBJ1-2; no clear D. Germline loops: CDR1 DFQATT, CDR2 SNEGSKA (reference sequence). V lost 0 bases and J lost 5, with 10 bases in between. The CDR3 length is 13 residues. The CDR3 protein is CSAREDKGYGYTF. The DNA for the CDR3 is TGCAGTGCTAGAGAAGATAAAGGGTATGGCTACACCTTC.

This clonotype was recorded once. The rearrangement joins TRBV9 to TRBJ2-4; either TRBD1 or TRBD2 may fit D (5 bases each). The end of the DNA is better explained by TRBJ2-7, so the J call may be wrong. The CDR3 has 16 residues. The germline V gene has CDR1 SGDLS and CDR2 YYNGEE. The CDR3 DNA reads TGTGCCAGCAGCCCCATCGACAGAGGACTTAGCTACGAGCAGTACTTC. Residues: CASSPIDRGLSYEQYF.

This clonotype occurred many times. The genes are TRBV6-2 or TRBV6-3 and TRBJ2-1; no clear D gene. CDR1 MNHEY and CDR2 SVGEGT come from the germline V gene. There are 12 residues in the CDR3. Deletions cut 2 bases from V and 10 bases from J, with 9 bases between. The chain's CDR3 is CASSYPSKEQFF. CDR3 DNA sequence: TGTGCCAGCAGTTACCCATCCAAGGAGCAGTTCTTC.

This clonotype occurred many times. The chain employs TRBV5-1 and TRBJ1-2; D possibly corresponds to TRBD1 (5 bases). The CDR3 has 15 amino acids. Between the trimmed V and J ends, which lost 4 bases and 0 bases, there was a span of 13 bases. Germline V gene data show CDR1 as SGHRS and CDR2 as YFSETQ. CDR3 region: CASSHSGGSNYGYTF. The CDR3 coding sequence is TGCGCCAGCAGCCACTCCGGGGGATCTAACTATGGCTACACCTTC.

This sequence joins TRBV13 and TRBJ1-1; TRBD1 is a possible D gene (5 bases). The V gene lost 7 bases and the J gene lost 0 bases, with 12 bases spanning the gap. Germline CDR1 and CDR2: PRHDT and FYEKMQ (reference sequence). This CDR3 has 14 residues. CDR3 DNA: TGTGCCAGCACTGGGGCAGGTTTGAACACTGAAGCTTTCTTT. Translating it yields CASTGAGLNTEAFF.

This chain connects TRBV29-1 to TRBJ1-2; a possible D gene is TRBD1 (6 bases). V was clipped by 7 bases and J by 8 bases, with 17 bases between them. Germline V gives CDR1 SQVTM, CDR2 ANQGSEA. The length of the CDR3 is 12 residues. As DNA, the CDR3 is TGCAGCGCTCGGGATTGGGGGCAGGGCTACACCTTC. Its protein is CSARDWGQGYTF.

This clonotype was observed many times. The chain recombines TRBV20-1 with TRBJ2-3, with D possibly being TRBD2 (6 bases). With 7 bases removed from V and 1 base from J, the gap between germline ends came to 12 bases. Germline lookup yields CDR1 DFQATT and CDR2 SNEGSKA (reference sequence). The CDR3 totals 13 residues. For the CDR3, the DNA is TGCAGTGTTTGGGGGGTTCGCACAGATACGCAGTATTTT. It specifies CSVWGVRTDTQYF.

This clonotype has a count of ten or more. The gene calls are TRBV11-2 and TRBJ2-1; no definite D call. V lost 0 bases to trimming and J lost 0 bases, with 9 bases between them. This CDR3 has 16 residues. Germline V lookup: CDR1 SGHAT, CDR2 FQNNGV. The CDR3 sequence: CASSLDRSHSYNEQFF. The DNA of the CDR3 is TGTGCCAGCAGCTTAGATAGGTCCCACTCCTACAATGAGCAGTTCTTC.

This clonotype was seen ten or more times. The chain joins TRBV25-1 to TRBJ2-3; D unresolved. Trimming took off 1 base at V and 1 base at J, with 9 bases between the two ends. The germline CDR1 and CDR2 sequences are MGHDK and SYGVNS. The CDR3 has 15 residues. The CDR3 sequence: CASSEWWQGTDTQYF. CDR3 DNA: TGTGCCAGCAGTGAATGGTGGCAGGGCACAGATACGCAGTATTTT.

This clonotype has just a few counts. The chain uses TRBV7-2 and TRBJ2-4, with TRBD1 as a possible D gene (5 bases). CDR1 and CDR2 from the germline V gene are SGHTA and FQGNSA. The CDR3 is made up of 15 amino acids. V lost 7 bases, J lost 13 bases, and 26 bases lay in between. The CDR3: CASTTRWGSCNEQYF. The CDR3 nucleotides read TGTGCCAGCACCACCCGCTGGGGCTCCTGCAATGAGCAGTACTTC.

This clonotype was counted many times. V and J are TRBV7-9 and TRBJ1-2; D unresolved. The CDR3 sequence is 14 residues long. Germline-derived CDR1 and CDR2 are SEHNR and FQNEAQ (reference sequence). The V end lost 5 bases, the J end lost 0 bases, and 10 bases lay between the germline ends. The CDR3 region is CASSERTSNYGYTF. DNA of the CDR3: TGTGCCAGCAGCGAGAGGACCTCTAACTATGGCTACACCTTC.

A single count supports this clonotype. Its ends do not fully match the called genes, so a read error is possible. CDR3 DNA: TGTGCCAGCAGGAACGACAGGGGCTATGAAAAACTGTCTTTT. Translated: CASRNDRGYEKLSF. The chain combines TRBV12-3 or TRBV12-4 with TRBJ1-4; 8 positions match TRBD1. The length of the CDR3 is 14 residues.

This clonotype has a handful of counts. The chain combines TRBV9 with TRBJ2-3; D ambiguous. The CDR3 runs to 14 residues. Trimming removed 0 bases at V and 1 base at J, with 6 bases between. CDR1 SGDLS and CDR2 YYNGEE come from the germline V gene. The CDR3 spells CASSVGVGTDTQYF. The CDR3 DNA reads TGTGCCAGCAGCGTAGGGGTCGGCACAGATACGCAGTATTTT.

In its sample, this clonotype was seen many times. The V call is TRBV6-5, the J call TRBJ2-7; D is unclear. V was shortened by 7 bases and J by 2 bases, with 15 bases between the two germline ends. The CDR3 runs to 14 residues. Per the germline V gene, CDR1 is MNHEY and CDR2 is SVGAGI. CDR3 in DNA: TGTGCCAGCACTCGGACCCGGGCGGCCTACGAGCAGTACTTC. This codes for CASTRTRAAYEQYF.

The chain combines TRBV3-1 with TRBJ1-1; no clear D. There are 15 residues in the CDR3. Looked up from germline, CDR1 is LGHDT and CDR2 is YNNKEL (reference sequence). Between the trimmed V and J ends, which lost 0 bases and 0 bases, there was a span of 8 bases. CDR3 amino acids: CASSQEQIMNTEAFF. The CDR3 DNA is TGTGCCAGCAGCCAAGAACAGATCATGAACACTGAAGCTTTCTTT. The full variable domain, with the rest looked up from reference TRBV3-1 and TRBJ1-1, is DTAVSQTPKYLVTQMGNDKSIKCEQNLGHDTMYWYKQDSKKFLKIMFSYNNKELIINETVPNRFSPKSPDKAHLNLHINSLELGDSAVYFCASSQEQIMNTEAFFGQGTRLTVV.

The table lists this clonotype with a count of one. The rearrangement joins TRBV30 to TRBJ2-5; a possible D gene is TRBD2 (6 bases). The V end lost 0 bases, the J end lost 11 bases, and 16 bases lay between the germline ends. The CDR3 has 13 residues. Germline V gene data show CDR1 as GTSNPN and CDR2 as SVGIG (reference sequence). CDR3 bases: TGTGCCTGGAGTGTCGTTCGGGGGACTGAGCAGTACTTC. Its translation is CAWSVVRGTEQYF.

This clonotype was seen only a few times. The gene calls are TRBV7-9 and TRBJ2-7; TRBD1 might be the D (6 bases). The CDR3 consists of 14 residues. Germline-derived CDR1 and CDR2 are SEHNR and FQNEAQ (reference sequence). Trimming took off 5 bases at V and 6 bases at J, with 17 bases between the two ends. Here the CDR3 DNA reads TGTGCCAGCAGCGAATCTATAGGGGGTTCCGAGCAGTACTTC. It yields the protein CASSESIGGSEQYF.

This rearrangement joins TRBV7-2 to TRBJ1-3, with D maybe TRBD1 (6 bases). V lost 3 bases, J lost 4 bases, and 13 bases lay in between. The length of the CDR3 is 15 residues. In germline, CDR1 is SGHTA, CDR2 FQGNSA. The CDR3 region is CASSLQDRAGNTIYF. CDR3 sequence (DNA): TGTGCCAGCAGCTTGCAGGACAGAGCCGGAAACACCATATATTTT.